This T cell receptor beta chain comes out of a study of PD-L1 blockade in urothelial cancer. Across the study: Atezolizumab at 1,200 mg intravenously every 3 weeks was started by patients at some point between 2014 and 2016. From 0 to 3 prior chemotherapy regimens had been given to the patients. Blood underwent analysis 3 weeks (second dose) and 6 weeks after treatment began.

Locally advanced or metastatic urothelial carcinoma was diagnosed in the patients. Assay: immunoSEQ multiplex PCR; the TCRdb copy retains only in-frame clones and omits some. Of just under 30,000 clones listed, around 86% are singletons. Losses at the gene ends were 4 bases for V and 3 bases for J; bases not matched to a gene: 6. The CDR3 totals 14 residues. CDR1 and CDR2 (germline): SGDLS, YYNGEE. This chain joins TRBV9 and TRBJ2-7; 8 bases align to TRBD1. The sample here was PBMCs, taken around atezolizumab (anti-PD-L1) treatment. The clonotype originates from a man between 45 and 60 years old with urothelial cancer. CDR3: CASSPKGQGYEQYF. Here the CDR3 DNA reads TGTGCCAGCAGCCCGAAAGGACAGGGCTACGAGCAGTACTTC.